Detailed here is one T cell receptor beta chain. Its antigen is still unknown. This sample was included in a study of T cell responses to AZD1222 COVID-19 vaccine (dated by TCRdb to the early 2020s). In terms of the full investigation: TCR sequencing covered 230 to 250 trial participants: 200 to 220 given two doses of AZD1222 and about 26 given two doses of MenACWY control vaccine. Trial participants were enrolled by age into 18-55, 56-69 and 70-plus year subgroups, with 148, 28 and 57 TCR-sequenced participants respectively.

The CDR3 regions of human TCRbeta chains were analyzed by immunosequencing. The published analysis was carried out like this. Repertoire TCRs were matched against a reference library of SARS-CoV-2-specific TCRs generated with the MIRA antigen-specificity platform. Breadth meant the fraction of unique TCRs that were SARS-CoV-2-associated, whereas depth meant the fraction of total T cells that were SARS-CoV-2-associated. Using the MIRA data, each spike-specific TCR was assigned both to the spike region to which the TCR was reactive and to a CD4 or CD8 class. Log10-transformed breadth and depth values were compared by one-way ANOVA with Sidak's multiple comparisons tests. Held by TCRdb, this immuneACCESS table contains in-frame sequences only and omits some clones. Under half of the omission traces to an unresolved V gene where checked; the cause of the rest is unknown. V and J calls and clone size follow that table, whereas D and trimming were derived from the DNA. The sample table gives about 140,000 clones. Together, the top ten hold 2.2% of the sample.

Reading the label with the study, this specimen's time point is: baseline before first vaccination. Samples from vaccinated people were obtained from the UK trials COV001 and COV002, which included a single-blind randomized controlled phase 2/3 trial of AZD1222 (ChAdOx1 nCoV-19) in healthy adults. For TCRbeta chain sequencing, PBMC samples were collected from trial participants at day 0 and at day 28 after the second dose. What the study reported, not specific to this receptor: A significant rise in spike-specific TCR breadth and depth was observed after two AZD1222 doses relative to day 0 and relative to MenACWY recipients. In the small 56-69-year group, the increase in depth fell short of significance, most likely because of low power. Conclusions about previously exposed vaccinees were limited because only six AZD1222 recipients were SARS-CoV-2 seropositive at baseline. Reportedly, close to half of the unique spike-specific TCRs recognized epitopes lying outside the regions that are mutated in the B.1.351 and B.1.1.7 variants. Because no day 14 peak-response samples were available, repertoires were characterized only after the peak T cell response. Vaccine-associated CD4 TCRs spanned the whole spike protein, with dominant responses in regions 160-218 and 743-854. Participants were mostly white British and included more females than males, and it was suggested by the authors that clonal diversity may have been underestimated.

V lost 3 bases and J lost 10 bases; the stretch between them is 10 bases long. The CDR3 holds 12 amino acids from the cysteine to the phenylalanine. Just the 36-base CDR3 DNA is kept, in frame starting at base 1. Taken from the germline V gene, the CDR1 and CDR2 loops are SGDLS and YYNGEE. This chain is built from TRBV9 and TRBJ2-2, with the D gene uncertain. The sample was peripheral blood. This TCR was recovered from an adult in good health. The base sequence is TGTGCCAGCAGCGATTTCTCAGAGGAGCTGTTTTTT. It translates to CASSDFSEELFF.